The 21 T cell receptor beta chains listed next were all sequenced from one sample in a study of PD-1 blockade in classical Hodgkin lymphoma. Every patient relapsed after autologous stem cell transplantation, and brentuximab vedotin exposure varied. Only in-frame clones appear in the TCRdb table, and some are missing; sequencing was by immunoSEQ multiplex PCR. The profile shows 60,000 to 65,000 clones, around 89% of them singletons. The source was peripheral blood mononuclear cells (PBMCs), collected at baseline. These receptors came from a human donor with classical Hodgkin lymphoma.

This clone came up a few times. This chain links TRBV6-1 with TRBJ2-7; possibly TRBD1 for D (5 bases). The CDR3 extends over 12 amino acids. Germline V gives CDR1 MNHNS, CDR2 SASEGT. Trimming stripped 7 bases from V and 6 bases from J, with 13 bases between. CDR3 region: CASTLMGLEQYF. The DNA for the CDR3 is TGTGCCAGCACTCTTATGGGGCTCGAGCAGTACTTC.

This chain uses TRBV4-2 with TRBJ2-1; 11 bases fit TRBD2. The CDR3 contains 17 residues. Germline V gene sequence: CDR1 LGHNA, CDR2 YNFKEQ. The ends lost 0 bases at V and 10 bases at J; junction bases unmatched: 11. The DNA for the CDR3 is TGTGCCAGCAGCCAAGAGGGACTAGCGGTTACAATGATCGAGCAGTTCTTC. Translated, it gives CASSQEGLAVTMIEQFF.

The chain joins TRBV11-2 to TRBJ1-6; D gene ambiguous. The V gene's germline CDR1 is SGHAT and CDR2 FQNNGV. The CDR3 length is 16 residues. Trimming removed 4 bases at V and 2 bases at J, with 12 bases between. The CDR3: CASSSLQGTYNSPLHF. As DNA, the CDR3 is TGTGCCAGCAGCTCCTTACAAGGGACCTATAATTCACCCCTCCACTTT. The variable domain in full, completed from reference TRBV11-2 and TRBJ1-6, reads EAGVAQSPRYKIIEKRQSVAFWCNPISGHATLYWYQQILGQGPKLLIQFQNNGVVDDSQLPKDRFSAERLKGVDSTLKIQPAKLEDSAVYLCASSSLQGTYNSPLHFGNGTRLTVT.

In this sample, this clone turned up a few times. A read error may produce the germline difference seen at one junction end. The chain has TRBV6-5 and TRBJ1-1, with D maybe TRBD1 (5 bases). CDR1 MNHEY and CDR2 SVGAGI come from the germline V gene. The CDR3 runs to 14 residues. CDR3 amino acids: CASRYSDRNTEAFF. The CDR3 DNA sequence: TGTGCCAGCAGATACTCAGACAGGAACACTGAAGCTTTCTTT.

This rearrangement joins TRBV27 to TRBJ1-1, with D unclear. The CDR3 is made up of 13 amino acids. V was shortened by 3 bases and J by 5 bases, with 10 bases between the two germline ends. Per the germline V gene, CDR1 is MNHEY and CDR2 is SMNVEV (reference sequence). The CDR3 sequence: CASSLSAWTEAFF. CDR3 nucleotide sequence: TGTGCCAGCAGTTTGTCGGCTTGGACTGAAGCTTTCTTT.

As for this clone: One end of the junction fails to match germline, which may point to a read error. The V gene is TRBV5-4, the J gene TRBJ2-7, with TRBD2 as a possible D gene (5 bases). From germline, CDR1 is SGHNT and CDR2 YYREEE (reference sequence). The CDR3 is 15 amino acids. CDR3 residues: CASSFGAAISYEQYF. CDR3 sequence (DNA): TGCGCCAGCAGCTTTGGAGCGGCAATCTCCTACGAGCAGTACTTC. The entire variable domain, with the rest obtained from reference TRBV5-4 and TRBJ2-7, is as follows: ETGVTQSPTHLIKTRGQQVTLRCSSQSGHNTVSWYQQALGQGPQFIFQYYREEENGRGNFPPRFSGLQFPNYSSELNVNALELDDSALYLCASSFGAAISYEQYFGPGTRLTVT.

The chain couples TRBV19 to TRBJ2-2; tentatively, D is TRBD1 (5 bases). The CDR3 is 12 residues long. The V end lost 9 bases, the J end lost 6 bases, and 11 bases lay between the germline ends. Germline lookup yields CDR1 LNHDA and CDR2 SQIVND (reference sequence). The CDR3 reads CASLTGPGELFF. CDR3 in DNA: TGTGCCAGCCTCACAGGTCCCGGGGAGCTGTTTTTT.

The chain couples TRBV28 to TRBJ2-7, with D maybe TRBD1 (5 bases). Germline loops: CDR1 MDHEN, CDR2 SYDVKM. This CDR3 region has 13 residues. V gave up 6 bases and J gave up 0 bases, with 9 bases separating them. The CDR3 protein is CASSWGSSYEQYF. CDR3 DNA sequence: TGTGCCAGCAGCTGGGGCTCCTCCTACGAGCAGTACTTC.

This clone was observed a single time. The chain has TRBV7-3 and TRBJ2-1; 11 bases align to TRBD2. CDR1 SGHTA and CDR2 FQGTGA come from the germline V gene. The junction had 16 bases not matched to a gene; V was cut back by 5 bases and J by 7 bases. This CDR3 spans 18 amino acids. In DNA, the CDR3 is TGTGCCAGCAGCCCCCTGCTAGCGGGGGGCCCCAGGGGTAATGAGCAGTTCTTC. It encodes CASSPLLAGGPRGNEQFF. The whole variable domain, filled in from reference TRBV7-3 and TRBJ2-1, reads GAGVSQTPSNKVTEKGKYVELRCDPISGHTALYWYRQSLGQGPEFLIYFQGTGAADDSGLPNDRFFAVRPEGSVSTLKIQRTERGDSAVYLCASSPLLAGGPRGNEQFFGPGTRLTVL.

The chain employs TRBV29-1 and TRBJ1-5; TRBD1 matches 8 bases. The length of the CDR3 is 13 residues. Looked up from germline, CDR1 is SQVTM and CDR2 is ANQGSEA. V gave up 6 bases and J gave up 7 bases; unmatched junction bases: 8. The CDR3 protein is CSVGQGAGQPQHF. CDR3 nucleotide sequence: TGCAGCGTAGGGCAGGGGGCAGGACAGCCCCAGCATTTT.

V gene TRBV5-3 combines with J gene TRBJ2-2; D uncertain. TRBV5-3 is sorted into the ORF group, with uncertain function. V was trimmed by 1 base and J by 1 base, leaving 20 bases between them. There are 19 residues in the CDR3. CDR3 sequence reads: CARSLKSAAGEQNTGELFF. The CDR3 nucleotides are TGTGCCAGAAGCTTGAAATCGGCGGCTGGGGAACAGAACACCGGGGAGCTGTTTTTT.

The chain recombines TRBV6-5 with TRBJ1-2; D gene ambiguous. V dropped 1 base and J dropped 4 bases, with 10 bases sitting between them. The CDR3 is 14 residues long. CDR1 and CDR2 (germline): MNHEY, SVGAGI. The chain's CDR3 is CASSYWPGVYGYTF. DNA for the CDR3: TGTGCCAGCAGTTACTGGCCGGGAGTCTATGGCTACACCTTC.

The chain recombines TRBV12-5 with TRBJ1-2, with 10 bases identical to TRBD1. Trimming at V came to 6 bases and at J to 5 bases, leaving 6 bases not matched to a gene. The CDR3 loop spans 14 amino acids. From germline, CDR1 is LGHNT and CDR2 FRNRAP. The CDR3: CASGLGTGAYGYTF. CDR3 bases: TGTGCTAGTGGCCTAGGGACAGGGGCGTATGGCTACACCTTC. The complete variable domain, with remaining parts taken from reference TRBV12-5 and TRBJ1-2, reads DARVTQTPRHKVTEMGQEVTMRCQPILGHNTVFWYRQTMMQGLELLAYFRNRAPLDDSGMPKDRFSAEMPDATLATLKIQPSEPRDSAVYFCASGLGTGAYGYTFGSGTRLTVV.

The genes are TRBV6-1 and TRBJ2-7; TRBD1 matches 8 bases. The trim removed 2 bases at V and 2 bases at J, leaving 5 bases unmatched. Germline-derived CDR1 and CDR2 are MNHNS and SASEGT. The CDR3 is 15 residues long. CDR3 coding DNA: TGTGCCAGCAGTGAATCAACAGGGGGTCCCTACGAGCAGTACTTC. Encoded protein: CASSESTGGPYEQYF.

CDR3 sequence reads: CASSLRGGGALIDTQYF. CDR3 bases: TGTGCCAGCAGCTTACGAGGCGGGGGGGCCTTAATAGATACGCAGTATTTT. The chain combines TRBV7-2 with TRBJ2-3; 9 bases agree with TRBD2. The CDR3 has 17 residues. Germline V CDR1 and CDR2: SGHTA, FQGNSA. The ends lost 2 bases at V and 5 bases at J; junction bases unmatched: 11.

The V gene is TRBV7-6, the J gene TRBJ1-3; D is unclear. CDR3 size: 17 residues. Per germline, CDR1 SGHVS and CDR2 FNYEAQ. Trimming stripped 0 bases from V and 2 bases from J, with 14 bases between. CDR3 bases: TGTGCCAGCAGCTTAGCACCAGTTGTGTTGACTGGAAACACCATATATTTT. Protein product: CASSLAPVVLTGNTIYF.

The rearrangement joins TRBV30 to TRBJ1-5, with 11 bases aligning to TRBD1. The CDR3 runs 16 residues. The germline gives CDR1 GTSNPN, CDR2 SVGIG (reference sequence). With V trimmed by 1 base and J by 2 bases, 4 bases remained unmatched. CDR3 loop: CAWSGTGGRGNQPQHF. The CDR3 DNA follows: TGTGCCTGGAGTGGGACAGGGGGCAGGGGCAATCAGCCCCAGCATTTT.

V gene TRBV28 combines with J gene TRBJ1-2; unclear D gene. The CDR3 extends over 13 amino acids. Trimming took off 11 bases at V and 0 bases at J, with 13 bases between the two ends. CDR1 MDHEN and CDR2 SYDVKM come from the germline V gene. CDR3 loop: CACRSGANYGYTF. The CDR3, as DNA: TGTGCCTGTCGGTCTGGCGCTAACTATGGCTACACCTTC.

This clone was observed once. The junction does not match germline at one end; this may be a read error. The chain uses TRBV30 and TRBJ1-1; D is perhaps TRBD1 (5 bases). From germline, CDR1 is GTSNPN and CDR2 SVGIG (reference sequence). CDR3 length: 11 amino acids. DNA for the CDR3: TGTGCCTGGAGTGTAGGGCAGGGTTACGTCTTT. As protein: CAWSVGQGYVF.

The V and J genes are TRBV19 and TRBJ2-7; D unclear. CDR1 and CDR2 from the germline V gene are LNHDA and SQIVND (reference sequence). V shed 5 bases and J shed 6 bases, with 14 bases lying between them. The CDR3 consists of 13 residues. CDR3 sequence (DNA): TGTGCCAGTAGTCTCGCGTCCCCATCCGAGCAGTACTTC. Protein product: CASSLASPSEQYF.

CDR3 sequence (DNA): TGTGCCAGCACCTATGGACGGGGGTTCAATCAGCCCCAGCATTTT. Encoded protein: CASTYGRGFNQPQHF. The V gene is TRBV28, the J gene TRBJ1-5, with D tentatively TRBD1 (5 bases). The V and J ends lost 7 bases and 3 bases respectively, with 16 bases between them. The germline CDR1 and CDR2 sequences are MDHEN and SYDVKM. The CDR3 totals 15 residues. The whole variable domain, remainder taken from reference TRBV28 and TRBJ1-5, is DVKVTQSSRYLVKRTGEKVFLECVQDMDHENMFWYRQDPGLGLRLIYFSYDVKMKEKGDIPEGYSVSREKKERFSLILESASTNQTSMYLCASTYGRGFNQPQHFGDGTRLSIL.